A single sample gave rise to the 7 T cell receptor beta chains below, sequenced in a study of OX40 agonist ivuxolimab in advanced cancers. The method was immunoSEQ multiplex PCR; TCRdb's version includes in-frame clones alone and lacks a portion of them. The table shows tens of thousands of clones, with 86% occurring only once. The sample was CD4+ or CD8+ T cells sorted from blood, taken in a trial of the OX40 agonist ivuxolimab. The receptor source for this set is an adult with an advanced solid tumor such as melanoma, head and neck, liver or kidney cancer.

The chain couples TRBV30 to TRBJ1-2; TRBD1 aligns across 7 bases. CDR3 length: 14 residues. Unmatched junction bases numbered 12, after V lost 3 bases and J lost 8 bases. Germline CDR1 and CDR2: GTSNPN and SVGIG (reference sequence). The CDR3 DNA follows: TGTGCCTGGAGCCAACACGGACAGGTTGAGGGCTACACCTTC. This translates into CAWSQHGQVEGYTF.

The chain has TRBV5-1 and TRBJ1-1; 7 nucleotides agree with TRBD1. CDR1 and CDR2 (germline): SGHRS, YFSETQ. The CDR3 covers 14 residues. The V and J ends lost 3 bases and 1 base, in that order; junction bases with no gene match: 3. CDR3 bases: TGCGCCAGCAGCTGGGGACAGCCGAACACTGAAGCTTTCTTT. This encodes CASSWGQPNTEAFF.

J is TRBJ2-1 and V is TRBV7-6; 10 positions agree with TRBD1. The V gene's germline CDR1 is SGHVS and CDR2 FNYEAQ. This CDR3 contains 15 residues. V dropped 6 bases and J dropped 2; count of bases not matched to a gene: 4. CDR3 protein: CASRAGTGAYNEQFF. The DNA for the CDR3 is TGTGCCAGCAGAGCCGGGACAGGGGCCTACAATGAGCAGTTCTTC.

V usage is TRBV4-3 and J usage is TRBJ1-1, with D maybe TRBD1 (5 bases). Germline V lookup: CDR1 LGHNA, CDR2 YSLEER. V lost 10 bases to trimming and J lost 5 bases, with 17 bases between them. This CDR3 is 13 amino acids long. The CDR3 DNA sequence: TGCGCCACCTGTTTGGGGCGGGGGACTGAAGCTTTCTTT. Its translation: CATCLGRGTEAFF.

The chain uses TRBV7-9 and TRBJ2-5, with D unclear. The V end lost 4 bases, the J end lost 5 bases, and 5 bases lay between the germline ends. The CDR3 has 11 residues. Looked up from germline, CDR1 is SEHNR and CDR2 is FQNEAQ (reference sequence). CDR3 DNA: TGTGCCAGCAGCTATAGCGAGACCCAGTACTTC. It yields the protein CASSYSETQYF.

The chain is built from TRBV25-1 and TRBJ1-5; D possibly corresponds to TRBD1 (6 bases). The length of the CDR3 is 15 residues. Trimming cost V 7 bases and J 2 bases, with 15 bases left between them. In germline, CDR1 is MGHDK, CDR2 SYGVNS. The DNA of the CDR3 is TGTGCCAGCACTCCCCCGGGGGGCGGCAATCAGCCCCAGCATTTT. It is translated as CASTPPGGGNQPQHF.

This clone was seen a few times. The V call is TRBV28, the J call TRBJ1-5; D possibly corresponds to TRBD1 (5 bases). The germline V and J ends were trimmed by 3 bases and 0 bases, with 12 bases remaining between them. The CDR3 covers 16 residues. The germline CDR1 and CDR2 sequences are MDHEN and SYDVKM. The CDR3 loop reads CASSFSGRDSNQPQHF. For the CDR3, the DNA is TGTGCCAGCAGTTTTTCCGGCAGGGATAGCAATCAGCCCCAGCATTTT.